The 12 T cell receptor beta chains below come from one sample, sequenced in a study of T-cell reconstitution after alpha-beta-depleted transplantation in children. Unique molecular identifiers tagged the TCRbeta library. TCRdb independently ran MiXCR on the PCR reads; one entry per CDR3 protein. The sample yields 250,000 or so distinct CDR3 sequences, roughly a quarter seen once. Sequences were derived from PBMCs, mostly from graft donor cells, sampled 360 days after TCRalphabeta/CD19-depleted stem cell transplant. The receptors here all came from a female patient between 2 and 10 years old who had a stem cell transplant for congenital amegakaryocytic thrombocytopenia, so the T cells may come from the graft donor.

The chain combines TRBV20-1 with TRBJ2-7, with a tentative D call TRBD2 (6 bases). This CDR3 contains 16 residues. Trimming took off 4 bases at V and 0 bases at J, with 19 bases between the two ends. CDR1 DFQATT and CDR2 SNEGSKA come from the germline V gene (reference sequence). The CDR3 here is CSAKQTNGGNSYEQYF. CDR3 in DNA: TGCAGTGCTAAACAGACTAACGGCGGGAACTCCTACGAGCAGTACTTC.

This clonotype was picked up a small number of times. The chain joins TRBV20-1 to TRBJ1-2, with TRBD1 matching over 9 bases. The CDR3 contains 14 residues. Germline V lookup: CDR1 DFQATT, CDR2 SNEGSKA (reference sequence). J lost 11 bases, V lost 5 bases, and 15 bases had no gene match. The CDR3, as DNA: TGCAGTGCTGGAGGGACGGGACAGGGAGGGGTTTACACCTTC. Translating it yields CSAGGTGQGGVYTF.

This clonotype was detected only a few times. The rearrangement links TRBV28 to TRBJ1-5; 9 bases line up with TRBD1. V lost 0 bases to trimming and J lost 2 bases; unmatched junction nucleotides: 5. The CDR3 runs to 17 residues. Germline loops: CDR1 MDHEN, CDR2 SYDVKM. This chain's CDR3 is CASSLWDRGPGNQPQHF. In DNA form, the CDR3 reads TGTGCCAGCAGTTTATGGGACAGGGGACCTGGCAATCAGCCCCAGCATTTT.

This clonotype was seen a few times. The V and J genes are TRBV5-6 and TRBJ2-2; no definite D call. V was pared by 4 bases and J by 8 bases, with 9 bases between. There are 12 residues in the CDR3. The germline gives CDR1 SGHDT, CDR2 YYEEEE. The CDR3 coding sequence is TGTGCCAGCAGCCCCCCCTGGGGGGAGCTGTTTTTT. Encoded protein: CASSPPWGELFF.

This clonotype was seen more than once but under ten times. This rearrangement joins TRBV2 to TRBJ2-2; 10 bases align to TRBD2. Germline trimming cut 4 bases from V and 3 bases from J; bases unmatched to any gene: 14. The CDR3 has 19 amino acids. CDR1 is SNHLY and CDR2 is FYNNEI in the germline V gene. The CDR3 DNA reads TGTGCCAGCAGTGTATTAAAGCTAGCGGGAGTTTTAGACACCGGGGAGCTGTTTTTT. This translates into CASSVLKLAGVLDTGELFF.

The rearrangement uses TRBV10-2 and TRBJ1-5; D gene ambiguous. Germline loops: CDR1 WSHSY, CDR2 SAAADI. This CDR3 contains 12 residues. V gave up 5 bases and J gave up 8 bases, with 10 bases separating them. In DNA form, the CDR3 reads TGCGCCAGCAGTCTACTAGAGGAGCCCCAGCATTTT. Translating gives CASSLLEEPQHF.

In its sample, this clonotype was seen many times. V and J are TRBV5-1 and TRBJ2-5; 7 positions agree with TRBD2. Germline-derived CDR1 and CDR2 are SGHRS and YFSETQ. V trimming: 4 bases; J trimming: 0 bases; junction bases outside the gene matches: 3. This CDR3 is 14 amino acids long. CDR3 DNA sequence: TGCGCCAGCAGCATCGGGACTAACCAAGAGACCCAGTACTTC. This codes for CASSIGTNQETQYF.

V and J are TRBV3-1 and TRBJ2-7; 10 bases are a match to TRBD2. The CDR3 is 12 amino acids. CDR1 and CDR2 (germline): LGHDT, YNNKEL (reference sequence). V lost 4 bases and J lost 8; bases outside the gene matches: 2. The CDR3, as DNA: TGTGCCAGCAGCCCGGGACTAGCGAAGCAGTACTTC. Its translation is CASSPGLAKQYF.

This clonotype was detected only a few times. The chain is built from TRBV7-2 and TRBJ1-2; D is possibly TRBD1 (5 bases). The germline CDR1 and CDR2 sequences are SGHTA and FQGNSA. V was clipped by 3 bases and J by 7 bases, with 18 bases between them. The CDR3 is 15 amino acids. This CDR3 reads CASSFTGAQAGGYTF. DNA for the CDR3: TGTGCCAGCAGCTTTACCGGGGCCCAAGCTGGTGGCTACACCTTC.

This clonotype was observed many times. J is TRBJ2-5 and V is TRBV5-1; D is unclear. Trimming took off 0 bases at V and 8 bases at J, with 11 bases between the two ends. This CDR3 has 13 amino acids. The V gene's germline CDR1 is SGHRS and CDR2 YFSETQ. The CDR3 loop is CASSLARVDTQYF. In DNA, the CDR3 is TGCGCCAGCAGCTTGGCCCGAGTGGATACCCAGTACTTC.

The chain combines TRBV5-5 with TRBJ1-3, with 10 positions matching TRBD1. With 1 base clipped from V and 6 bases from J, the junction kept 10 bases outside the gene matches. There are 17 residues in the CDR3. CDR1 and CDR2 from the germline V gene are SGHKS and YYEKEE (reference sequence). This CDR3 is CASSLRGQGVNENTIYF. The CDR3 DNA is TGTGCCAGCAGCTTGCGTGGACAGGGGGTTAACGAAAACACCATATATTTT.

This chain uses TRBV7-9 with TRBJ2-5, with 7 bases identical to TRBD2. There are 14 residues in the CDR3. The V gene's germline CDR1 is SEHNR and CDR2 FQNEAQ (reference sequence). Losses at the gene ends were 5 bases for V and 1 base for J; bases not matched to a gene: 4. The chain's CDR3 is CASSPGTTQETQYF. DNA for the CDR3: TGTGCCAGCAGCCCCGGGACTACCCAAGAGACCCAGTACTTC.